A single sample gave rise to the 7 T cell receptor beta chains below, sequenced in a study of shared clonotypes between healthy human individuals. Selected positively for CCR7 and CD45RO-negative, naive CD8 cells excluded terminally differentiated effector memory CD45RA+ cells. TCRdb's table, derived via immunoSEQ multiplex PCR, lists solely in-frame clones and lacks some. Of millions of clones in the sample, over 85% were seen once. Sample: naive CD8+ T cells sorted from blood. These receptors were collected from a man in his late teens or twenties in good health.

The J gene is TRBJ2-7, the V gene TRBV4-3, with 8 bases aligning to TRBD1. After removal of 0 bases from V and 2 bases from J, the junction contained 3 bases not matched to a gene. Germline V gene sequence: CDR1 LGHNA, CDR2 YSLEER. The CDR3 totals 15 residues. Here the CDR3 DNA reads TGCGCCAGCAGCCAAGATTGGGGACAGGCCTACGAGCAGTACTTC. Translated: CASSQDWGQAYEQYF.

To note about this clone: The same CDR3 can be traced to other DNA sequences in this sample. The chain joins TRBV30 to TRBJ1-4, with TRBD1 identical over 7 bases. CDR1 GTSNPN and CDR2 SVGIG come from the germline V gene (reference sequence). Trimming removed 1 base from V and 7 bases from J; junction bases left unmatched: 6. CDR3 length: 14 residues. CDR3 amino acids: CAWSEGAGGEKLFF. DNA of the CDR3: TGTGCCTGGAGTGAGGGGGCCGGTGGTGAAAAACTGTTTTTT.

This clone has a handful of counts. At the DNA level, this CDR3 is encoded by other sequences in the same sample as well. The J gene is TRBJ2-7, the V gene TRBV6-5, with 7 positions matching TRBD1. Germline assignment: CDR1 MNHEY and CDR2 SVGAGI. CDR3 length: 16 amino acids. V lost 0 bases to trimming and J lost 1 base; unmatched junction nucleotides: 6. The CDR3 here is CASSYSTGQRSYEQYF. Here the CDR3 DNA reads TGTGCCAGCAGTTACTCGACGGGACAGCGGTCCTACGAGCAGTACTTC.

This chain links TRBV7-2 with TRBJ1-3, with TRBD1 as a possible D gene (6 bases). The CDR3 totals 14 residues. Per the germline V gene, CDR1 is SGHTA and CDR2 is FQGNSA. V lost 5 bases and J 4 bases, leaving 12 bases between the germline ends. CDR3 coding DNA: TGTGCCAGCAGCCCACAGGGAGCCGGAAACACCATATATTTT. It yields the protein CASSPQGAGNTIYF. Full variable domain (missing parts from reference TRBV7-2 and TRBJ1-3): GAGVSQSPSNKVTEKGKDVELRCDPISGHTALYWYRQSLGQGLEFLIYFQGNSAPDKSGLPSDRFSAERTGGSVSTLTIQRTQQEDSAVYLCASSPQGAGNTIYFGEGSWLTVV.

About this clone: Distinct nucleotide sequences in the sample also encode this CDR3. The chain couples TRBV5-4 to TRBJ2-7; the D gene is possibly TRBD1 (6 bases). CDR3 length: 13 amino acids. V was trimmed by 2 bases and J by 6 bases, leaving 12 bases between them. Germline assignment: CDR1 SGHNT and CDR2 YYREEE (reference sequence). CDR3 in DNA: TGTGCCAGCAGCTTCCGCGAGGGGGTCGAGCAGTACTTC. It codes for CASSFREGVEQYF.

In DNA form, the CDR3 reads TGTGCCAGCAGCCTAGTTTCGGGGCCCCCTGGCTACACCTTC. Translated, it gives CASSLVSGPPGYTF. The genes are TRBV9 and TRBJ1-2, with D perhaps TRBD1 (5 bases). The V gene's germline CDR1 is SGDLS and CDR2 YYNGEE. The V end lost 4 bases, the J end lost 7 bases, and 17 bases lay between the germline ends. This CDR3 spans 14 amino acids.

The gene calls are TRBV27 and TRBJ1-2, with 8 bases aligning to TRBD1. This CDR3 has 16 residues. CDR1 is MNHEY, CDR2 SMNVEV, per germline (reference sequence). Losses at the gene ends were 3 bases for V and 5 bases for J; bases not matched to a gene: 11. CDR3 amino acids: CASSFHHRTGPYGYTF. CDR3 in DNA: TGTGCCAGCAGTTTCCATCACCGGACAGGGCCTTATGGCTACACCTTC.